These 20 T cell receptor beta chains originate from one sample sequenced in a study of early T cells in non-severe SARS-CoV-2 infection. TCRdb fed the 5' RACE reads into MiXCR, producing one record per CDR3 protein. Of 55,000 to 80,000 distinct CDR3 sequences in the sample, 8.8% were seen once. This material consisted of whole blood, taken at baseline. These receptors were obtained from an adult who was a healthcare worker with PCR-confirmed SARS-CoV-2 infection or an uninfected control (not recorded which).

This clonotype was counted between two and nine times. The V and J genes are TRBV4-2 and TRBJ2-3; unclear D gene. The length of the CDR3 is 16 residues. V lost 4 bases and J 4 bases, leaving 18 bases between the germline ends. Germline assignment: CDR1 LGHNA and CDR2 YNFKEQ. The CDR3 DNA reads TGTGCCAGCAGCCTCACCAGCCCCCCAATTCCAGATACGCAGTATTTT. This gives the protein CASSLTSPPIPDTQYF.

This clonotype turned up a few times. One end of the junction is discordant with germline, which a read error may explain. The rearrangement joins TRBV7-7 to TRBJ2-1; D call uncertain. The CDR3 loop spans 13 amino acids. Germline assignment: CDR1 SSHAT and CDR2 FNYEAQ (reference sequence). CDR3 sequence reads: CASSLTTYNEQFF. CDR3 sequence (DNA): TGTGCTAGCAGCCTCACCACCTACAATGAGCAGTTCTTC.

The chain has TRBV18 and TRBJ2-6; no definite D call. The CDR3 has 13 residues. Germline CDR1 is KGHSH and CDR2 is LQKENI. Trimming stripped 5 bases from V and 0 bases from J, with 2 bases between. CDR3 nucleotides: TGTGCCAGCTCAAACTCTGGGGCCAACGTCCTGACTTTC. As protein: CASSNSGANVLTF.

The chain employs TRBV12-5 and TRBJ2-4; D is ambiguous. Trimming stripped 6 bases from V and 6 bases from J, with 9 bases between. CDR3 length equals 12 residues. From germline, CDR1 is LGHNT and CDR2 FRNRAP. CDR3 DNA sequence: TGTGCTAGTGGCCACACAACAAACATTCAGTACTTC. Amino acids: CASGHTTNIQYF.

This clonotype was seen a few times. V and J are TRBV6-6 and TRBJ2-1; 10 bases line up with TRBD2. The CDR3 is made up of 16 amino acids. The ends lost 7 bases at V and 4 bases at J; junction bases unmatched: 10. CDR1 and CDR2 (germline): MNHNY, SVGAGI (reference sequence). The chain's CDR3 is CASTERAGGPYNEQFF. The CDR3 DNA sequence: TGTGCCAGCACCGAAAGAGCGGGAGGGCCTTACAATGAGCAGTTCTTC.

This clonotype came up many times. The CDR3 sequence is CASTGLAGNHRYEQYF. The CDR3 nucleotides read TGTGCCAGTACCGGCCTAGCGGGAAATCATCGGTACGAGCAGTACTTC. V gene TRBV19 combines with J gene TRBJ2-7, with 9 positions matching TRBD2. The CDR3 is made up of 16 amino acids. Germline CDR1 and CDR2: LNHDA and SQIVND (reference sequence). V was clipped by 7 bases and J by 4 bases; unmatched bases: 14.

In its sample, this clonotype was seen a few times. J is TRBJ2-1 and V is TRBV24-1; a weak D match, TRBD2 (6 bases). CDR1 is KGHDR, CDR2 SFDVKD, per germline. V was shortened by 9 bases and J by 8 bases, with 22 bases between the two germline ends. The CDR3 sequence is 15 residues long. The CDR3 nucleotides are TGTGCCACCGTAGGGCGGGGACCCAAGGAGGATGAGCAGTTCTTC. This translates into CATVGRGPKEDEQFF.

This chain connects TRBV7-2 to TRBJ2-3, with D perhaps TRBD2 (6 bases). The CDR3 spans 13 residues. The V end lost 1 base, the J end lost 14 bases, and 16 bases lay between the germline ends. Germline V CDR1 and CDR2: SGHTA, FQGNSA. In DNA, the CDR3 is TGTGCCAGCAGCTTAGTACCAGCGGGCCCTCGGTATTTT. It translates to CASSLVPAGPRYF.

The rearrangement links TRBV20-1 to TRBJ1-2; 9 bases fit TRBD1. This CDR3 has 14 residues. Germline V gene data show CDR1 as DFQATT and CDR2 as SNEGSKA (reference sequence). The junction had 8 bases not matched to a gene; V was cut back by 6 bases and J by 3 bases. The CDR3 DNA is TGCAGTGCCATCCCGGGACAGGGTGACTATGGCTACACCTTC. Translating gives CSAIPGQGDYGYTF.

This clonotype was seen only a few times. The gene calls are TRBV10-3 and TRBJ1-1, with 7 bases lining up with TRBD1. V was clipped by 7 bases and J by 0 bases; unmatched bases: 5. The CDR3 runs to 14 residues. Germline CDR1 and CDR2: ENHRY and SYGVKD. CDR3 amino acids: CAIKRDSLNTEAFF. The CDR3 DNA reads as TGTGCCATCAAAAGGGACAGTTTGAACACTGAAGCTTTCTTT.

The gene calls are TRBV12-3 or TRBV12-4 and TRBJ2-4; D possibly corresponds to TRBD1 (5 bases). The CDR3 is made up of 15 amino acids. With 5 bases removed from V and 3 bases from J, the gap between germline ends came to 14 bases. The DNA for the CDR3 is TGTGCCAGCAGTCCCCCAGGGTTCTACAAAAACATTCAGTACTTC. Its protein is CASSPPGFYKNIQYF.

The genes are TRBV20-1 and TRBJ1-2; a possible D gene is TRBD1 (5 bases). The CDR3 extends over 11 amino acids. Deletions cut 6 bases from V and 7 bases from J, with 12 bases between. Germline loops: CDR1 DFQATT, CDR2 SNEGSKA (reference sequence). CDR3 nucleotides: TGCAGTGCCAAGGCAGGGTTTGGCTACACCTTC. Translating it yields CSAKAGFGYTF.

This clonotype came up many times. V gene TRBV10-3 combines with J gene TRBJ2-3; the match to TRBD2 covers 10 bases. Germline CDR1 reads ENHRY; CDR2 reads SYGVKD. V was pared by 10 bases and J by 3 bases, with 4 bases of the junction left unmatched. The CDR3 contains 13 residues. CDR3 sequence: CATRAGGTDTQYF. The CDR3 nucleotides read TGTGCCACCAGAGCGGGAGGGACAGATACGCAGTATTTT.

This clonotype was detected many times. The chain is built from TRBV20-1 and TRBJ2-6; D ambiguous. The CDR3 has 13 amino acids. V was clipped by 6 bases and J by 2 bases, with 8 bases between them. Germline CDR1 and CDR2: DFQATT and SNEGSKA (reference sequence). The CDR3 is CSAWNPGANVLTF. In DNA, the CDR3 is TGCAGTGCATGGAACCCTGGGGCCAACGTCCTGACTTTC.

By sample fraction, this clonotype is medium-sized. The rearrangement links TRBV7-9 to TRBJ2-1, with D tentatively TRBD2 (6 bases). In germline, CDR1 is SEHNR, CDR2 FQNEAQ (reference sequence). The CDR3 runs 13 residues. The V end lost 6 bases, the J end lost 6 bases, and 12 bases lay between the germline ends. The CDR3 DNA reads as TGTGCCAGCAGTCCAACTAGCACCAATGAGCAGTTCTTC. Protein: CASSPTSTNEQFF.

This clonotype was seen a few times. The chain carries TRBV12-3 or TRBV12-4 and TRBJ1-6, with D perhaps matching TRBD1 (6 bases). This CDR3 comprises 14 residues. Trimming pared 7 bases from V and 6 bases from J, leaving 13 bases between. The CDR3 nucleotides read TGTGCCAGCAACCAGGGGACTAGTAATTCACCCCTCCACTTT. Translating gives CASNQGTSNSPLHF.

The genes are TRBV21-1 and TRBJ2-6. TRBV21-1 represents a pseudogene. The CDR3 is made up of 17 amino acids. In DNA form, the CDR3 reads TGTGCCAGCAGCTTTCATCCTGACAGCTCTGGGGCCAACGTCCTGACTTTC. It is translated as CASSFHPDSSGANVLTF.

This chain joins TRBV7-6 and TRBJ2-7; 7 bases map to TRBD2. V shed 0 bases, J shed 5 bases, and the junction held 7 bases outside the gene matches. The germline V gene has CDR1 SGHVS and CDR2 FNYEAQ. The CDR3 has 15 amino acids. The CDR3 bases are TGTGCCAGCAGCTTAGCTGCGCGGGAGTTCCACGAGCAGTACTTC. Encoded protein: CASSLAAREFHEQYF. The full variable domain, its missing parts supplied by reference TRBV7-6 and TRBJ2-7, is GAGVSQSPRYKVTKRGQDVALRCDPISGHVSLYWYRQALGQGPEFLTYFNYEAQQDKSGLPNDRFSAERPEGSISTLTIQRTEQRDSAMYRCASSLAAREFHEQYFGPGTRLTVT.

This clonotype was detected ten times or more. The CDR3 sequence is CASSSVAGRDHYF. The DNA for the CDR3 is TGTGCCAGCAGCTCAGTCGCCGGCCGGGACCACTATTTT. This chain links TRBV7-2 with TRBJ1-3; TRBD1 might be the D (5 bases). V was pared by 4 bases and J by 16 bases, with 20 bases between. The length of the CDR3 is 13 residues. Germline-derived CDR1 and CDR2 are SGHTA and FQGNSA.

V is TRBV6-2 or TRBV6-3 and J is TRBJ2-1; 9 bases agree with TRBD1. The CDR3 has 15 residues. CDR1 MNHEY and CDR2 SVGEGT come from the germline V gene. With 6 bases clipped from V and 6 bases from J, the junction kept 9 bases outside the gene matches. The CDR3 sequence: CASRSTGGNLNEQFF. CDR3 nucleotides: TGTGCCAGCAGATCGACAGGGGGAAATCTCAATGAGCAGTTCTTC.